This T cell receptor (beta chain) was identified during a study of CD8+ T cells in alopecia areata. Study-wide findings and caveats: TCR sharing across patients was less clear than in mice, possibly HLA-related. Lesional scalp displayed greater clonality than normal scalp, most notably in alopecia totalis/universalis.

Sequencing relied on a cDNA template that was reverse transcribed from extracted RNA. Using immunoSEQ multiplex PCR, the repertoire was profiled, and TCRdb retains in-frame clones only, with some absent. The sample consists of some 200,000 clones, about 56% of them appearing once. Looked up from germline, CDR1 is SGHRS and CDR2 is YFSETQ. V lost 4 bases, J lost 3 bases, and 11 bases lay in between. There are 13 residues in the CDR3. Comment on this clone: Its antigen is unidentified.

The sample taken for sequencing was CD8+ T cells sorted from blood. The clonotype comes from a human donor in good health. The chain uses TRBV5-1 and TRBJ2-7; D may be TRBD1 (5 bases). The CDR3 loop is CASSRRGSYEQYF. The DNA of the CDR3 is TGCGCCAGCAGCCGAAGGGGCAGCTACGAGCAGTACTTC.